The clone carrying this T cell receptor beta chain appeared once. This sample is drawn from a study of blood T cell repertoires in COVID-19. CDR1 and CDR2 (germline): MNHEY, SVGAGI. The V and J ends lost 5 bases and 4 bases, in that order; junction bases with no gene match: 4. The CDR3 sequence is 13 residues long. Assay used: immunoSEQ multiplex PCR; TCRdb lists only in-frame clones, some missing. The sample has some 45,000 clones; 85% to 95% are singletons. The receptor comes from a man between 60 and 70 years old with COVID-19, enrolled during active disease. This chain connects TRBV6-5 to TRBJ1-2, with TRBD1 matching over 7 bases. Sequenced: peripheral blood. The CDR3 loop is CASSTDRAYGYTF. As DNA, the CDR3 is TGTGCCAGCAGTACCGACAGGGCCTATGGCTACACCTTC.